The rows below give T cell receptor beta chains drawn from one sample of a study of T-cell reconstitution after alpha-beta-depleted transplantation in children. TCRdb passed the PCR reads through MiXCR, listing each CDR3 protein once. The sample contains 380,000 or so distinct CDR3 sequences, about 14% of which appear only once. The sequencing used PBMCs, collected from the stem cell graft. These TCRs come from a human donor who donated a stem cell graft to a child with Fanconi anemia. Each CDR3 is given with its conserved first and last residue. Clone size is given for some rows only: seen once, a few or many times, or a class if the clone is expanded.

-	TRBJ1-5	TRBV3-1	CASSQRGGNQPQHF
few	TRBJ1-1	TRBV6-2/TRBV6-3	CASSYDTWGTEAFF
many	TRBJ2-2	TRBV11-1	CASSLADGVDTGELFF
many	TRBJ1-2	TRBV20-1	CSARDADRGSYGYTF
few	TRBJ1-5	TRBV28	CASSFRQPQHF
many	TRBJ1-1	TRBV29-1	CSVESRQGPVNTEAFF
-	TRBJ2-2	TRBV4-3	CASSQVGLTGELFF
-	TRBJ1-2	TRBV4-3	CASSQENLNYGYTF
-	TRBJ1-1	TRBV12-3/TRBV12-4	CASSPFRGGNTEAFF
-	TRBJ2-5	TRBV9	CASSVGVATWGQETQYF
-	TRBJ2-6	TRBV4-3	CASSQDRGGSWGANVLTF
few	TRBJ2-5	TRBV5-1	CASSLGDLEETQYF
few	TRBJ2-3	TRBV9	CASSVALGINPDTQYF
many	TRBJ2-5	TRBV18	CASLPQIGETQYF
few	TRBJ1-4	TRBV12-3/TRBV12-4	CASSLRSGGGTNEKLFF
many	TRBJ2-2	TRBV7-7	CASSSQLSTGELFF
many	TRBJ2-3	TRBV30	CAWGNTDTQYF
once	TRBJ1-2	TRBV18	CASSSDPKKAADGYTF
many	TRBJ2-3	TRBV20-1	CSARKQRTLADTQYF
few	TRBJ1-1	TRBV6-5	CASSYSRMGSTEAFF
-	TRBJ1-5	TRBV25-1	CASSPPDGTLNNQPQHF
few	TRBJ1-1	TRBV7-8	CASSKGLNTEAFF
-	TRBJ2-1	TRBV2	CASRRARLPYNEQFF
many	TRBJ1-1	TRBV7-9	CASRYMQGRTEAFF
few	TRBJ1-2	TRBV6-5	CASSYTDRGRGYTF
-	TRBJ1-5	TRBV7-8	CASSYTGGNTKQPQHF
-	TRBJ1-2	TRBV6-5	CASRSAGANYGYTF
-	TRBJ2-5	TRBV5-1	CASSLSRRTETQYF
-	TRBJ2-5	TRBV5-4	CASSLETGAMETQYF
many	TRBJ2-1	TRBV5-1	CASSVSGNSYNEQFF
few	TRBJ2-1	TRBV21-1	CASSKDRAGSHEQFF
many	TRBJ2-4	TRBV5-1	CASSFNGDTAKNIQYF
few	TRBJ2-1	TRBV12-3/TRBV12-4	CASSVTGDSYNEQFF
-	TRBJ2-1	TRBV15	CATSSDTSGSFNEQFF
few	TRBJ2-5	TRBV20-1	CSAPGVPGEETQYF
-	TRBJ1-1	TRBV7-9	CASSAHGPNAFF
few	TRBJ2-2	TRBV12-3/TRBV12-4	CASSPQGAGDGTGELFF
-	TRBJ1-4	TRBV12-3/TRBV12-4	CASKASGNYEKLFF
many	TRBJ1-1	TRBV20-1	CSAREDQNTEAFF
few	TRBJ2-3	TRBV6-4	CASRDRDFPRGGQYF